This T cell receptor (beta chain) was recorded in a study of CD8 T cells in Susac syndrome. Overall study results and limits: CD8+ clones in Susac expanded most in TEMRA cells and active patients. The study acknowledged a relatively small number of individuals in its TCR sequencing and HLA analysis.

As to this clonotype: Its target is not known.

Sequencing of TCR beta was performed on blood CD8+ and CD4+ T cells. RNA in amounts of roughly 0.5 to 1 ug was reverse transcribed with random hexamers. TCR beta CDR3 was amplified by immunoSEQ multiplex PCR. This amplification extended across 54 Vbeta and 13 Jbeta segments. One entry per CDR3 protein, called by TCRdb with MiXCR from the immunoSEQ multiplex PCR reads. The table has 95,000 to 150,000 distinct CDR3 sequences, roughly 94% seen once; the top ten hold about 0.28%. This CDR3 is built from 14 residues. Trimming removed 2 bases at V and 6 bases at J, with 8 bases between. Germline CDR1 is MNHEY and CDR2 is SMNVEV (reference sequence).

The chain links TRBV27 to TRBJ1-6; a possible D gene is TRBD1 (5 bases). The sequence came from a human donor with Susac syndrome. Specimen: CD8+ T cells from PBMCs. The CDR3: CASSLTGTNSPLHF. Here the CDR3 DNA reads TGTGCCAGCAGTTTAACCGGGACTAATTCACCCCTCCACTTT.